A selection of T cell receptor beta chains follows, all from one sample in a study of T cell responses to AZD1222 COVID-19 vaccine. This table comes from immunoSEQ multiplex PCR, and its TCRdb copy is limited to in-frame clones, with some not included. Among about 100,000 clones listed, around nine tenths were seen once. The sequenced sample was peripheral blood, obtained on day 0 of AZD1222 vaccination. The receptors were sampled from an adult in good health. Each CDR3 is given with its conserved first and last residue. Each record gives: clone size, V gene, J gene, D gene, CDR3 DNA, CDR3 protein. A D gene is named only where the DNA matches it firmly. Some rows mark clone size as missing; the rest say once, few, many or name a class of expanded clone.

clone size: .
V gene: TRBV2
J gene: TRBJ1-1
D gene: .
CDR3 DNA: TGTGCCAGCAGCCCAGGGTGGGCGAACACTGAAGCTTTCTTT
CDR3 protein: CASSPGWANTEAFF

clone size: .
V gene: TRBV7-3
J gene: TRBJ2-2
D gene: .
CDR3 DNA: TGTGCCAGCAGCTTCAGTCCATCGGCACTGGCGAGGGGGACCGGGGAGCTGTTTTTT
CDR3 protein: CASSFSPSALARGTGELFF

clone size: .
V gene: TRBV5-1
J gene: TRBJ1-4
D gene: TRBD1
CDR3 DNA: TGCGCCAGCAGCGTACAGGGGGCAAGCGGAAAACTGTTTTTT
CDR3 protein: CASSVQGASGKLFF

clone size: .
V gene: TRBV30
J gene: TRBJ2-1
D gene: TRBD1
CDR3 DNA: TGTGCCGGACAGGGTTACCATGAGCAGTTCTTC
CDR3 protein: CAGQGYHEQFF

clone size: .
V gene: TRBV7-9
J gene: TRBJ1-1
D gene: TRBD1
CDR3 DNA: TGTGCCAGCAGCTTTTACAGGGGAGAAGCTTTCTTT
CDR3 protein: CASSFYRGEAFF

clone size: .
V gene: TRBV29-1
J gene: TRBJ2-4
D gene: TRBD2
CDR3 DNA: TGCAGCGTAGTTAAGCGGGAGGGGGAGGACATTCAGTACTTC
CDR3 protein: CSVVKREGEDIQYF

clone size: .
V gene: TRBV10-3
J gene: TRBJ2-3
D gene: TRBD2
CDR3 DNA: TGTGCCATCAACACTCGGGGGGATAGCACAGATACGCAGTATTTT
CDR3 protein: CAINTRGDSTDTQYF

clone size: .
V gene: TRBV4-1
J gene: TRBJ1-5
D gene: .
CDR3 DNA: TGCGCCAGCAGCCAACTATTAGGGGGGAATCAGCCCCAGCATTTT
CDR3 protein: CASSQLLGGNQPQHF

clone size: .
V gene: TRBV2
J gene: TRBJ1-5
D gene: .
CDR3 DNA: TGTGCCAGCTCCGGAGGGCGCAATCAGCCCCAGCATTTT
CDR3 protein: CASSGGRNQPQHF

clone size: few
V gene: TRBV29-1
J gene: TRBJ2-1
D gene: TRBD2
CDR3 DNA: TGCAGCGCCCAGACTAGCGGGATCAATGAGCAGTTCTTC
CDR3 protein: CSAQTSGINEQFF

clone size: .
V gene: TRBV11-2
J gene: TRBJ2-7
D gene: TRBD1
CDR3 DNA: TGTGCCAGCAGCCAGGACAGGGGATACGAGCAGTACTTC
CDR3 protein: CASSQDRGYEQYF

clone size: .
V gene: TRBV5-6
J gene: TRBJ1-3
D gene: .
CDR3 DNA: TGTGCCAGCAGCCTGGGGGCTGATGTTGGCGGACACACCATATATTTT
CDR3 protein: CASSLGADVGGHTIYF

clone size: .
V gene: TRBV27
J gene: TRBJ2-6
D gene: .
CDR3 DNA: TGTGCCAGCAGTTGGCAAGGAGGGGCTGGGGCCAACGTCCTGACTTTC
CDR3 protein: CASSWQGGAGANVLTF

clone size: .
V gene: TRBV11-1
J gene: TRBJ1-1
D gene: .
CDR3 DNA: TGTGCCAGCAGCTCAGGACATCGTCAGAACACTGAAGCTTTCTTT
CDR3 protein: CASSSGHRQNTEAFF

clone size: .
V gene: TRBV6-6
J gene: TRBJ1-4
D gene: TRBD1
CDR3 DNA: TGTGCCAGCAGGGCCGGGGACAGAATCGACGAACTGTTTTTT
CDR3 protein: CASRAGDRIDELFF

clone size: once
V gene: TRBV9
J gene: TRBJ2-3
D gene: .
CDR3 DNA: TGTGCCAGCACCCATACCGGGGATACGCAGTATTTT
CDR3 protein: CASTHTGDTQYF

clone size: .
V gene: TRBV19
J gene: TRBJ2-5
D gene: .
CDR3 DNA: TGTGCCAGTTCTGCCTCGTACACCGGGACCCAGTACTTC
CDR3 protein: CASSASYTGTQYF

clone size: .
V gene: TRBV7-2
J gene: TRBJ2-1
D gene: .
CDR3 DNA: TGTGCCAGCAGCTTTACCTACGGATCTTACAATGAGCAGTTCTTC
CDR3 protein: CASSFTYGSYNEQFF

clone size: .
V gene: TRBV15
J gene: TRBJ2-1
D gene: .
CDR3 DNA: TGTGCCACCACAGCGGTAATCGGTGGTGAGCAGTTCTTC
CDR3 protein: CATTAVIGGEQFF

clone size: once
V gene: TRBV18
J gene: TRBJ1-2
D gene: .
CDR3 DNA: TGTGCCAGCTCACCGTCTCAGGGGTCTGGCTACACCTTC
CDR3 protein: CASSPSQGSGYTF

clone size: .
V gene: TRBV7-9
J gene: TRBJ1-6
D gene: .
CDR3 DNA: TGTGCCAGTAACCAGGGGACGGATTCACCCCTCCACTTT
CDR3 protein: CASNQGTDSPLHF

clone size: .
V gene: TRBV9
J gene: TRBJ1-5
D gene: TRBD1
CDR3 DNA: TGTGCCAGCAGTCTGACAGGGGGCGAGGGGCAGCCCCAGCATTTT
CDR3 protein: CASSLTGGEGQPQHF

clone size: .
V gene: TRBV3-1/TRBV3-2
J gene: TRBJ1-2
D gene: .
CDR3 DNA: TGTGCCAGCAGCCCAAATCCCCTGGGGGGTAACTATGGCTACACCTTC
CDR3 protein: CASSPNPLGGNYGYTF

clone size: .
V gene: TRBV20-1
J gene: TRBJ1-2
D gene: .
CDR3 DNA: TGCAGTGCTAGATACGGGGATGGCTACACCTTC
CDR3 protein: CSARYGDGYTF

clone size: .
V gene: TRBV5-1
J gene: TRBJ2-7
D gene: TRBD1
CDR3 DNA: TGCGCCAGCAGCTCGACAGGGGAGCACGAGCAGTACTTC
CDR3 protein: CASSSTGEHEQYF

clone size: .
V gene: TRBV7-2
J gene: TRBJ2-2
D gene: TRBD2
CDR3 DNA: TGTGCCAGCAGCTTAAAAGGGAGGGGTAACGGGGAGCTGTTTTTT
CDR3 protein: CASSLKGRGNGELFF

clone size: .
V gene: TRBV7-3
J gene: TRBJ2-7
D gene: .
CDR3 DNA: TGTGCCAGCAGCTCCTCACGGGACCTTCCTCAGTACTTC
CDR3 protein: CASSSSRDLPQYF

clone size: few
V gene: TRBV19
J gene: TRBJ1-1
D gene: TRBD1
CDR3 DNA: TGTGCCACTATACAGGGGTCCCTTACTAACACTGAAGCTTTCTTT
CDR3 protein: CATIQGSLTNTEAFF

clone size: once
V gene: TRBV2
J gene: TRBJ2-3
D gene: TRBD2
CDR3 DNA: TGTGCCAGCACCATGACTGGACTAGCTGTCGGGCAGTATTTT
CDR3 protein: CASTMTGLAVGQYF

clone size: .
V gene: TRBV7-9
J gene: TRBJ1-2
D gene: .
CDR3 DNA: TGTGCCAGCACCGACCTTCTCGCCAGGGTTGTTACTTCGGGCTATGGCTACACCTTC
CDR3 protein: CASTDLLARVVTSGYGYTF

clone size: .
V gene: TRBV3-1/TRBV3-2
J gene: TRBJ1-3
D gene: TRBD1
CDR3 DNA: TGTGCCAGCAGCCTGACAGGGTGGGGCTCTGGAAACACCATATATTTT
CDR3 protein: CASSLTGWGSGNTIYF

clone size: .
V gene: TRBV3-1/TRBV3-2
J gene: TRBJ1-2
D gene: .
CDR3 DNA: TGTGCCAGCAGCCAACGCGGCTATGGCTACACCTTC
CDR3 protein: CASSQRGYGYTF